One sample yielded the 6 T cell receptor beta chains listed below, sequenced in a study of PD-1 blockade in classical Hodgkin lymphoma. The protocol was immunoSEQ multiplex PCR, while the TCRdb copy is restricted to in-frame clones and leaves out a portion. Of some 90,000 clones in the sample, around 90% were seen once. Relapse was seen in all patients after autologous stem cell transplantation, and brentuximab vedotin exposure was variable. Sequences were derived from peripheral blood mononuclear cells (PBMCs), sampled before the second cycle of nivolumab. The receptors stem from a human donor with classical Hodgkin lymphoma.

The rearrangement joins TRBV11-3 to TRBJ2-3; the match to TRBD2 covers 8 bases. The CDR3 runs 19 residues. V lost 1 base to trimming and J lost 2 bases; unmatched junction nucleotides: 14. The germline V gene has CDR1 SGHNT and CDR2 YENEEA. The CDR3 nucleotides read TGTGCCAGCAGCTTAGTGAGTCCTAGCGGGTCCCCGCCCACAGATACGCAGTATTTT. Amino acids: CASSLVSPSGSPPTDTQYF.

The rearrangement uses TRBV6-5 and TRBJ2-7, with 9 nucleotides matching TRBD1. The CDR3 has 15 residues. From germline, CDR1 is MNHEY and CDR2 SVGAGI. Trimming took 6 bases from V and 0 from J; bases not matched to a gene: 6. This chain's CDR3 is CASRRDRAPSYEQYF. The CDR3 DNA follows: TGTGCCAGCAGGAGGGACAGGGCCCCCTCCTACGAGCAGTACTTC.

The genes are TRBV6-5 and TRBJ1-1; tentative D call: TRBD1 (5 bases). This CDR3 has 12 residues. Germline V gene data show CDR1 as MNHEY and CDR2 as SVGAGI. The ends were cut back, 6 bases at V and 3 bases at J, with 8 bases in the middle. The CDR3 DNA reads as TGTGCCAGCAGGAGGGGTGACACTGAAGCTTTCTTT. Protein sequence: CASRRGDTEAFF.

The chain combines TRBV6-1 with TRBJ2-7, with D uncertain. The germline V gene has CDR1 MNHNS and CDR2 SASEGT. Trimming removed 2 bases from V and 2 bases from J, with 13 bases in between. CDR3 length: 15 amino acids. CDR3 coding DNA: TGTGCCAGCAGTGAATTCATATTCGTCCCCTACGAGCAGTACTTC. It encodes CASSEFIFVPYEQYF.

V gene TRBV27 combines with J gene TRBJ2-7, with D unclear. CDR1 is MNHEY, CDR2 SMNVEV, per germline (reference sequence). The V end lost 5 bases, the J end lost 5 bases, and 16 bases lay between the germline ends. The CDR3 runs 14 residues. Written as DNA, the CDR3 is TGTGCCAGCAGTCCGTCAATAAGGGCCCACGAGCAGTACTTC. This codes for CASSPSIRAHEQYF.

The rearrangement joins TRBV28 to TRBJ1-4, with 7 nucleotides matching TRBD1. Germline V gene data show CDR1 as MDHEN and CDR2 as SYDVKM. V trimming: 5 bases; J trimming: 5 bases; junction bases outside the gene matches: 8. This CDR3 comprises 15 residues. CDR3 nucleotide sequence: TGTGCCAGCAGTCCTTGGACAGGCCGAAATGAAAAACTGTTTTTT. Protein: CASSPWTGRNEKLFF.